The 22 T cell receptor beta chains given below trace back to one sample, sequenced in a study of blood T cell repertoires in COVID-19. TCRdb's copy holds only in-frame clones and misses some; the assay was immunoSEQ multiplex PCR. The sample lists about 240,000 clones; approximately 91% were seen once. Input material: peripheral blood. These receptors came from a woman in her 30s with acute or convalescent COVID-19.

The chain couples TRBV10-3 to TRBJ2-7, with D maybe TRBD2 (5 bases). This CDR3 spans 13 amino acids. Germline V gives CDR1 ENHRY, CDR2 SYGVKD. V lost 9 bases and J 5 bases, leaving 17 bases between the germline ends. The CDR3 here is CAMSGPDANEQYF. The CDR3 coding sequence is TGTGCCATGAGCGGTCCTGATGCTAACGAGCAGTACTTC.

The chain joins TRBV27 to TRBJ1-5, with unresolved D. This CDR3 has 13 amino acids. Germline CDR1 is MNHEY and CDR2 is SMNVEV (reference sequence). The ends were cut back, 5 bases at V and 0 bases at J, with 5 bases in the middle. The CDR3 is CASSPYSNQPQHF. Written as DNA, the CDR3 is TGTGCCAGCAGTCCGTATAGCAATCAGCCCCAGCATTTT.

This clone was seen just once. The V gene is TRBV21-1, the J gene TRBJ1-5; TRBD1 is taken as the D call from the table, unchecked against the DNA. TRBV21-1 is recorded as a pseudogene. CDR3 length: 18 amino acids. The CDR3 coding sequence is TGTGCCAGCAGCAAAGGCGGGGGACAGGGACCAGGGAATCAGCCCCAGCATTTT. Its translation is CASSKGGGQGPGNQPQHF.

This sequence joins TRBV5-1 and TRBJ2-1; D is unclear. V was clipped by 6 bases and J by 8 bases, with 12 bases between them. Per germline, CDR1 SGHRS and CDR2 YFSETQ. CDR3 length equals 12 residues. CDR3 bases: TGCGCCAGCATCTCGGAGTATGATGAGCAGTTCTTC. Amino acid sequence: CASISEYDEQFF.

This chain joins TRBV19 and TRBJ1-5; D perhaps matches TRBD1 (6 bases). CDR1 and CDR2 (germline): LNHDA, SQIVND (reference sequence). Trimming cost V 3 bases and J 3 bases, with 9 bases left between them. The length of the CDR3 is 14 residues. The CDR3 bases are TGTGCCAGTAGTATCAGGGGTTACAATCAGCCCCAGCATTTT. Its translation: CASSIRGYNQPQHF.

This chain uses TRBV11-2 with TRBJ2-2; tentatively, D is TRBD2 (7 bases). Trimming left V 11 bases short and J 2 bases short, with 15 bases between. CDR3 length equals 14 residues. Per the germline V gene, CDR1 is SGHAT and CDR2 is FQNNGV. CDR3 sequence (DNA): TGTGCCTCGACGGGGGGCTTAAACACCGGGGAGCTGTTTTTT. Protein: CASTGGLNTGELFF.

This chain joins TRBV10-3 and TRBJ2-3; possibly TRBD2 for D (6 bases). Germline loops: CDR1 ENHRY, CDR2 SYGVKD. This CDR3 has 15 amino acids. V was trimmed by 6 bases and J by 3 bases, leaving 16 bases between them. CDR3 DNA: TGTGCCATCAGGGGGTTGGGCGCGGGGACAGATACGCAGTATTTT. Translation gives CAIRGLGAGTDTQYF.

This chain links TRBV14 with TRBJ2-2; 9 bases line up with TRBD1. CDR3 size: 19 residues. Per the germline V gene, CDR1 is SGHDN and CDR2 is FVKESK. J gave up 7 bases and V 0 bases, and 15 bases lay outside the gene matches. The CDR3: CASSQDRLLRDREIGELFF. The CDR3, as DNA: TGTGCCAGCAGCCAAGATCGATTACTCCGGGACAGGGAGATCGGGGAGCTGTTTTTT.

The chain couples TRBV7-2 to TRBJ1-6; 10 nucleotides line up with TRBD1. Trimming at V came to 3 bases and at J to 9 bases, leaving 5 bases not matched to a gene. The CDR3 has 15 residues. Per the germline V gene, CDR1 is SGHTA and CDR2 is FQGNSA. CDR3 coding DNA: TGTGCCAGCAGCTTTGGCGGGACAGGGGTTTCACCCCTCCACTTT. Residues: CASSFGGTGVSPLHF.

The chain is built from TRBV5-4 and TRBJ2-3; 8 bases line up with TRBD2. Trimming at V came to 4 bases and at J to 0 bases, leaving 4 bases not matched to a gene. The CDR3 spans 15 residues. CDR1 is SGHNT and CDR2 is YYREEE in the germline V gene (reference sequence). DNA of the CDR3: TGTGCCAGCAGCGTAGCGGGATCTAGCACAGATACGCAGTATTTT. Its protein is CASSVAGSSTDTQYF.

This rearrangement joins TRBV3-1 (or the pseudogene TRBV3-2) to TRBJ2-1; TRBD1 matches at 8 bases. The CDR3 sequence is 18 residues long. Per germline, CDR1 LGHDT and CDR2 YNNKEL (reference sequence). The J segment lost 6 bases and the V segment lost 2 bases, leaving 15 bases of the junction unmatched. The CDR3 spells CASSQLPRGLGVRNEQFF. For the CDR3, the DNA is TGTGCCAGCAGCCAATTACCCAGGGGGCTGGGGGTTCGCAATGAGCAGTTCTTC.

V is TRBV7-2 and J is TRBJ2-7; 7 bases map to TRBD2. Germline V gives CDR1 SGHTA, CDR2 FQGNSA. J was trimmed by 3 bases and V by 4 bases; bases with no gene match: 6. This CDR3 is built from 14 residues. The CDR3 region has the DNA TGTGCCAGCAGCTCTCTAGCGGACATCTACGAGCAGTACTTC. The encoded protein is CASSSLADIYEQYF. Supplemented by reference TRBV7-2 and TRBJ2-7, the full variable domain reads GAGVSQSPSNKVTEKGKDVELRCDPISGHTALYWYRQSLGQGLEFLIYFQGNSAPDKSGLPSDRFSAERTGGSVSTLTIQRTQQEDSAVYLCASSSLADIYEQYFGPGTRLTVT.

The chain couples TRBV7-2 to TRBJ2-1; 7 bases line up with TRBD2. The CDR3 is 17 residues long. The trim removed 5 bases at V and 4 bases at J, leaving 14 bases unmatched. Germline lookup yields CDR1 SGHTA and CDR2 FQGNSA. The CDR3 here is CASSPKLRLAGYNEQFF. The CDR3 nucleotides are TGTGCCAGCAGCCCAAAACTTAGACTAGCTGGGTACAATGAGCAGTTCTTC.

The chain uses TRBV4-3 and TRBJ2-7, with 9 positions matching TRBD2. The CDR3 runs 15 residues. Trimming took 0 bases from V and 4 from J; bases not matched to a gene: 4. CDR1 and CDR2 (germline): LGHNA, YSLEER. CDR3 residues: CASSQEREGYYEQYF. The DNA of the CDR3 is TGCGCCAGCAGCCAAGAGCGGGAGGGCTATTACGAGCAGTACTTC.

The CDR3 spells CASIRLEGQENSPLHF. The CDR3 DNA sequence: TGTGCCAGCATTCGATTAGAGGGACAGGAGAATTCACCCCTCCACTTT. The V and J genes are TRBV6-6 and TRBJ1-6, with 8 nucleotides matching TRBD1. With 7 bases clipped from V and 7 bases from J, the junction kept 12 bases outside the gene matches. Germline assignment: CDR1 MNHNY and CDR2 SVGAGI (reference sequence). The CDR3 loop spans 16 amino acids.

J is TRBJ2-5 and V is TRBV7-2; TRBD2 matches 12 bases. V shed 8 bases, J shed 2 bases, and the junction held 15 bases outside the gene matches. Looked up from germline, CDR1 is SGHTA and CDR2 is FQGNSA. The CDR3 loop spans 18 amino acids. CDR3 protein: CASGHPSGRAVGQETQYF. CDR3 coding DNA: TGTGCCAGCGGCCACCCTAGCGGGAGGGCGGTGGGTCAAGAGACCCAGTACTTC.

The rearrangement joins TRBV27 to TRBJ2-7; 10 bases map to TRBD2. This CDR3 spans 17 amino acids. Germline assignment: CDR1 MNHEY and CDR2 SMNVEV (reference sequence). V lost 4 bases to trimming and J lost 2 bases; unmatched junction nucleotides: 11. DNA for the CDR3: TGTGCCAGCAGTTACCTAGTTAGCGGGAGGACAGCCTACGAGCAGTACTTC. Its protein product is CASSYLVSGRTAYEQYF.

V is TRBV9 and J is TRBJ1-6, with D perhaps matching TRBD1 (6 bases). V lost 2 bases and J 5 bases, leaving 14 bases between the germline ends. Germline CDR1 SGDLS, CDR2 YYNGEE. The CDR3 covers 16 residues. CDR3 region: CASSVTTGTNNSPLHF. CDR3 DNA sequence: TGTGCCAGCAGCGTTACAACCGGGACAAATAATTCACCCCTCCACTTT.

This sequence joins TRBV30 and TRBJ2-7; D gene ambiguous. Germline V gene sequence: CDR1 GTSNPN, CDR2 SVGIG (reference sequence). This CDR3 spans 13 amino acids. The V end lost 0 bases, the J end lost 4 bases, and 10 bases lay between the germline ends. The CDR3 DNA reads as TGTGCCTGGAGTGTATCCCTAGAATACGAGCAGTACTTC. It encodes CAWSVSLEYEQYF.

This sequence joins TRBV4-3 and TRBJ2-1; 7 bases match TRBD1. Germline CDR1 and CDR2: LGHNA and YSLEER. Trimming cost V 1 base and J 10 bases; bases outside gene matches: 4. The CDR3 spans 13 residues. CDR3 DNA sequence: TGCGCCAGCAGCCAAGCATGGGACAGCGAGCAGTTCTTC. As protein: CASSQAWDSEQFF.

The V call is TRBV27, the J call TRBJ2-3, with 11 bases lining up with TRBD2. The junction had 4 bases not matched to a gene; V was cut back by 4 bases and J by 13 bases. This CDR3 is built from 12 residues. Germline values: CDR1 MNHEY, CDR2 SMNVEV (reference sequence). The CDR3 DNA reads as TGTGCCAGCAGTTCTAGCGGGAGGCTGGAGTATTTT. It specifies CASSSSGRLEYF.

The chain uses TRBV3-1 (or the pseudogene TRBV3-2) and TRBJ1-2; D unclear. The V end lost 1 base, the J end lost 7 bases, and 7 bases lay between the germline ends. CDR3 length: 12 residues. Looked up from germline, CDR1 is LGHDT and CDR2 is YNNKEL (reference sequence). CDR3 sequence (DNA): TGTGCCAGCAGCCAAGGTTCAGTTGGCTACACCTTC. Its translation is CASSQGSVGYTF.